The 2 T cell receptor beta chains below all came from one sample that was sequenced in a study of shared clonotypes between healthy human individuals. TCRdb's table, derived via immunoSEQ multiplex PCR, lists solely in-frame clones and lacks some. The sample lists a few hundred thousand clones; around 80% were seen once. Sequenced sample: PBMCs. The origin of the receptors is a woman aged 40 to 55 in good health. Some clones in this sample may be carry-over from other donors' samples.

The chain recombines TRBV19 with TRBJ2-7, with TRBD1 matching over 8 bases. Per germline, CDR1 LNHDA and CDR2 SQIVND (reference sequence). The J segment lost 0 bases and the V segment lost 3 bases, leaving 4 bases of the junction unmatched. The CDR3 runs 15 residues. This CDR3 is CASSIFGQGSYEQYF. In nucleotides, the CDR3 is TGTGCCAGTAGTATTTTTGGACAGGGCTCCTACGAGCAGTACTTC.

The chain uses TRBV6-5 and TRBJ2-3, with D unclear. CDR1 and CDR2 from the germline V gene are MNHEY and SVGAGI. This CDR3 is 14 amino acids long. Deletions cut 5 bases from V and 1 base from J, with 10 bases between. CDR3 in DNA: TGTGCCAGCAGTAGAGATGTGGGCACAGATACGCAGTATTTT. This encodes CASSRDVGTDTQYF.